These T cell receptor beta chains were read from a single sample in a study of blood T cell repertoires in COVID-19. The protocol was immunoSEQ multiplex PCR, while the TCRdb copy is restricted to in-frame clones and leaves out a portion. There are tens of thousands of clones in the sample; 80% to 90% occur only once, and less than 20% lies in the top ten. The source material was peripheral blood. These receptor sequences come from a human donor in a cohort sampled during active COVID-19. The donor label of this sample is uncertain. The CDR3 runs from the conserved cysteine through the conserved F or W. The D gene is left open where the match is weak. Some rows have no size entry. The others give once, few or many, or a class for an expanded clone.

j_call | v_call | clone_size | d_call | cdr3_nt | cdr3_aa
TRBJ2-5 | TRBV4-2 | NA | TRBD1 | TGTGCCAGCAGCCAAGCTACCGGGACAGGGAGGGACCAAGAGACCCAGTACTTC | CASSQATGTGRDQETQYF
TRBJ1-4 | TRBV3-1/TRBV3-2 | medium-sized | NA | TGTGCCAGCAGCCAAGATTTGACAGACGATAATGAAAAACTGTTTTTT | CASSQDLTDDNEKLFF
TRBJ2-3 | TRBV7-3 | NA | NA | TGTGCCAGCAGCTCTACCGGGGTGGGCACAGATACGCAGTATTTT | CASSSTGVGTDTQYF
TRBJ2-7 | TRBV14 | few | TRBD1 | TGTGCCAGCAGCCGCGACAGGGGGATATACGAGCAGTACTTC | CASSRDRGIYEQYF
TRBJ1-6 | TRBV5-6 | NA | TRBD1 | TGTGCCAGCAGCCTGGCCGGGACAGGGAATTCACCCCTCCACTTT | CASSLAGTGNSPLHF
TRBJ2-1 | TRBV4-2 | few | TRBD2 | TGTGCCAGCTCTTGGACTAGCGGGGGGAATGAGCAGTTCTTC | CASSWTSGGNEQFF
TRBJ2-2 | TRBV27 | NA | TRBD1 | TGTGCCAGCAGTTTAAGGTTCAGGGGGCGAGGCACCGGGGAGCTGTTTTTT | CASSLRFRGRGTGELFF
TRBJ1-2 | TRBV3-1/TRBV3-2 | NA | NA | TGTGCCAGCAGCCAAGGAGATTATGGCTACACCTTC | CASSQGDYGYTF
TRBJ2-1 | TRBV19 | once | NA | TGTGCCAGCGGAACGACAGCCACATCCTACAATGAGCAGTTCTTC | CASGTTATSYNEQFF
TRBJ2-3 | TRBV9 | few | NA | TGTGCCAGCAGCGTAGGGGGCGTTTACACAGATACGCAGTATTTT | CASSVGGVYTDTQYF
TRBJ1-2 | TRBV29-1 | NA | NA | TGCAGCGTTGACAAGGGACACAGCTATGGCTACACCTTC | CSVDKGHSYGYTF
TRBJ2-3 | TRBV28 | once | TRBD2 | TGTGCCAGCAGTTTGGCGGGGGGGTACACAGATACGCAGTATTTT | CASSLAGGYTDTQYF
TRBJ2-5 | TRBV10-3 | NA | NA | TGTGCCATCAGGGACAGTATACAAGAGACCCAGTACTTC | CAIRDSIQETQYF
TRBJ2-3 | TRBV28 | NA | NA | TGTGCCAGCGGAGAGCAGGGCAGGGCGGCAGATACGCAGTATTTT | CASGEQGRAADTQYF
TRBJ2-7 | TRBV5-1 | NA | NA | TGCGCCAGCAGCTTGGGGACAGATTCCTACGAGCAGTACTTC | CASSLGTDSYEQYF
TRBJ1-3 | TRBV5-5 | NA | NA | TGTGCCAGCAGTCTGGAACTCTGGAGTAACACCATATATTTT | CASSLELWSNTIYF
TRBJ2-7 | TRBV19 | NA | NA | TGTGCCAGTAGTATCTCCCGACGGACAGCCACCTACGAGCAGTACTTC | CASSISRRTATYEQYF
TRBJ2-7 | TRBV14 | NA | NA | TGTGCCAGCAGCCAAGTTCCAGGGCAGCTTTCATATTTCTCCTACGAGCAGTACTTC | CASSQVPGQLSYFSYEQYF
TRBJ1-5 | TRBV4-2 | NA | NA | TGTGCCAGCAGCCAAGAGGGGCCAGGGGCAGGGAATCAGCCCCAGCATTTT | CASSQEGPGAGNQPQHF
TRBJ2-2 | TRBV6-5 | NA | TRBD1 | TGTGCCAGCAGTTCTCTTGGACAGGGGAGGGCCGGGGAGCTGTTTTTT | CASSSLGQGRAGELFF
TRBJ1-1 | TRBV28 | NA | TRBD1 | TGTGCCAGCAGTTTCAGACAGGGGGAGATGAACACTGAAGCTTTCTTT | CASSFRQGEMNTEAFF
TRBJ2-1 | TRBV4-3 | NA | NA | TGCGCCAGCAGCCAACAGGGCAGGAACAATGAGCAGTTCTTC | CASSQQGRNNEQFF
TRBJ2-7 | TRBV6-5 | NA | NA | TGTGCCAGCAGTTACGCCCGGGGTATGAGCTCCTACGAGCAGTACTTC | CASSYARGMSSYEQYF
TRBJ2-3 | TRBV4-3 | NA | TRBD2 | TGCGCCAGCAGCCAAGAGCGGGGGGGCGGAAATACGCAGTATTTT | CASSQERGGGNTQYF
TRBJ1-6 | TRBV7-9 | few | TRBD1 | TGTGCCAGCAGCTTAGCCGGGACAGATAATTCACCCCTCCACTTT | CASSLAGTDNSPLHF
TRBJ2-3 | TRBV18 | few | TRBD2 | TGTGCCAGCTCACCCCCATTCTCAAGCGGGGGAGACACAGATACGCAGTATTTT | CASSPPFSSGGDTDTQYF
TRBJ1-2 | TRBV19 | NA | NA | TGTGCCAGTAGTATTTCAGGGGCTTATGGCTACACCTTC | CASSISGAYGYTF
TRBJ1-2 | TRBV2 | NA | NA | TGTGCCAGCAGTGAAGCCACTCGTGATGGCTACACCTTC | CASSEATRDGYTF
TRBJ2-5 | TRBV6-6 | NA | TRBD1 | TGTGCCAGCAGTTACTGGACAGGGGGCCCCGAAGAGACCCAGTACTTC | CASSYWTGGPEETQYF
TRBJ2-5 | TRBV12-3/TRBV12-4 | once | TRBD2 | TGTGCCAGTAGCGGGGTTGAAGAGACCCAGTACTTC | CASSGVEETQYF
TRBJ2-5 | TRBV5-8 | NA | TRBD1 | TGTGCCAGCAGCCCCGGGGACAGGGAAGAGACCCAGTACTTC | CASSPGDREETQYF
TRBJ1-2 | TRBV5-1 | NA | TRBD1 | TGCGCCAGCAGTTCCGGGACAGGGGGCGTTGGCTACACCTTC | CASSSGTGGVGYTF
TRBJ1-3 | TRBV28 | NA | NA | TGTGCCTCCAAGCAGCGGTCGAGGGGGTCTGGAAACACCATATATTTT | CASKQRSRGSGNTIYF
TRBJ1-1 | TRBV7-2 | NA | TRBD1 | TGTGCCAGCAGACCGCAGACAGGGTTAGACACTGAAGCTTTCTTT | CASRPQTGLDTEAFF
TRBJ2-2 | TRBV7-8 | NA | TRBD1 | TGTGCCAGCAGCTTACAGACAGGGGGTAGAGGGACCGGGGAGCTGTTTTTT | CASSLQTGGRGTGELFF
TRBJ2-6 | TRBV14 | once | NA | TGTGCCAGCAGCCAAATGGGCCTACGGGGGGCCAACGTCCTGACTTTC | CASSQMGLRGANVLTF
TRBJ2-5 | TRBV7-3 | NA | NA | TGTGCCAGCAGCTTAACGGAGGGTTTAGAGACCCAGTACTTC | CASSLTEGLETQYF
TRBJ1-1 | TRBV7-3 | NA | NA | TGTGCCAGTGGCCCGGGGTATAACACTGAAGCTTTCTTT | CASGPGYNTEAFF
TRBJ2-1 | TRBV2 | NA | TRBD2 | TGTGCCAGCAGTGATTTTCAGGGAGGACTAGCGGGGGGGCGGAATAGCAATGAGCAGTTCTTC | CASSDFQGGLAGGRNSNEQFF
TRBJ2-2 | TRBV5-1 | NA | TRBD1 | TGCGCCAGCAGCTTGGAGGGACAGGGGGCCCCCGGGGAGCTGTTTTTT | CASSLEGQGAPGELFF
TRBJ2-1 | TRBV5-1 | few | TRBD1 | TGCGCCAGCAGCGGAGGGACAGGGAGAACCTACAATGAGCAGTTCTTC | CASSGGTGRTYNEQFF
TRBJ2-2 | TRBV7-3 | NA | TRBD2 | TGTGCCAGCAGCCCGGGGGGGGACACCGGGGAGCTGTTTTTT | CASSPGGDTGELFF
TRBJ2-5 | TRBV7-2 | once | TRBD2 | TGTGCCAGCAGCCCCGGCGGGGGGGCCGGTGAGACCCAGTACTTC | CASSPGGGAGETQYF
TRBJ2-5 | TRBV2 | once | TRBD1 | TGTGCCAGCACCCGACAGGGGGCTTCAGAGACCCAGTACTTC | CASTRQGASETQYF
TRBJ2-7 | TRBV19 | NA | NA | TGTGCCAGTAGTATCGGACTTGGGGGGGAGCAGTACTTC | CASSIGLGGEQYF
TRBJ2-3 | TRBV6-5 | NA | TRBD2 | TGTGCCAGCAGTACGACTAGCGGGGACACAGATACGCAGTATTTT | CASSTTSGDTDTQYF